The 5 T cell receptor beta chains listed next were all sequenced from one sample in a study of T cell repertoires in cytomegalovirus infection. Each CDR3 protein gets one entry after TCRdb re-called the reads with MiXCR. This sample has 250,000 to 300,000 distinct CDR3 sequences; roughly 23% occur once, and the top ten carry 14%. The source material was PBMCs. These TCRs come from a human donor in good health (CMV status not recorded). Some clones in this sample may be carry-over from other donors' samples.

This clonotype was detected only a few times. The DNA of the CDR3 is TGTGCCAGCAGGCCGGGAGGGCAGGGCAATGAGCAGTTCTTC. Encoded protein: CASRPGGQGNEQFF. The chain couples TRBV28 to TRBJ2-1; 8 bases fit TRBD2. With 6 bases clipped from V and 6 bases from J, the junction kept 7 bases outside the gene matches. This CDR3 has 14 amino acids. Per germline, CDR1 MDHEN and CDR2 SYDVKM.

Many counts were recorded for this clonotype. The chain recombines TRBV7-9 with TRBJ2-2; the match to TRBD1 covers 12 bases. Losses at the gene ends were 4 bases for V and 1 base for J; bases not matched to a gene: 4. The CDR3 contains 17 residues. Germline V gene sequence: CDR1 SEHNR, CDR2 FQNEAQ (reference sequence). The DNA for the CDR3 is TGTGCCAGCAGCTCGGGACAGGGGGCAGTGAACACCGGGGAGCTGTTTTTT. Residues: CASSSGQGAVNTGELFF.

V gene TRBV29-1 combines with J gene TRBJ2-1; no clear D gene. The CDR3 covers 12 residues. Trimming pared 4 bases from V and 3 bases from J, leaving 7 bases between. Germline assignment: CDR1 SQVTM and CDR2 ANQGSEA. The CDR3 sequence: CSVGSSYNEQFF. CDR3 nucleotides: TGCAGCGTTGGCTCCAGCTACAATGAGCAGTTCTTC.

For this clonotype: Being one base from a much bigger clone, this may be a read error. The CDR3 carries no conserved terminal phenylalanine or tryptophan, so it likely arises from a read error. V usage is TRBV7-4 and J usage is TRBJ2-3; D is possibly TRBD1 (6 bases). V was cut by 4 bases and J by 2 bases, with 13 bases left in between. CDR1 and CDR2 from the germline V gene are SGHVT and SQSDAQ. This CDR3 is 15 amino acids long. The CDR3 coding sequence is TGTGCCAGCAGCTGGCCGGGACAAAACACAGATACGCAGTATCTT. Translation gives CASSWPGQNTDTQYL.

This sequence joins TRBV5-4 and TRBJ1-1; D unresolved. The CDR3 consists of 14 residues. V was trimmed by 2 bases and J by 1 base, leaving 9 bases between them. Germline V gene data show CDR1 as SGHNT and CDR2 as YYREEE (reference sequence). The DNA of the CDR3 is TGTGCCAGCAGCTTACGTGCGCAGAACACTGAAGCTTTCTTT. Translation: CASSLRAQNTEAFF.